The source of this T cell receptor (beta chain) is a study of cytomegalovirus exposure and HLA in healthy donors. In nominal health when sampled, donors likely had unrecorded immune exposures nonetheless. Study-wide results and caveats: An Asian-associated ancestry cluster reportedly showed fewer N-insertions than the roughly 700-donor mean in a later analysis. About 90% or about 30% of the time was how often most TCR beta V segments were productive, according to an earlier analysis. Published work reported that the classifier diagnosed cytomegalovirus status with high specificity and sensitivity.

The CDR3 length is 13 residues. Trimming cost V 4 bases and J 4 bases, with 11 bases left between them. Germline CDR1 SGHDT, CDR2 YYEEEE. The PCR made use of 60 Vbeta and 13 Jbeta primers. Libraries were prepared by immunoSEQ multiplex PCR; TCRdb keeps only in-frame clonotypes and omits some of them. Of 150,000 to 200,000 clones detected, approximately 79% appear once; the ten largest clones hold approximately 7.1%. As concerns this clone: What it binds is unknown.

This clonotype was obtained from a middle-aged man in good health and CMV-seropositive. The genes are TRBV5-6 and TRBJ1-2; TRBD1 is a possible D gene (5 bases). The sequencing input was PBMCs. As DNA, the CDR3 is TGTGCCAGCAGCCAAGACAGTTTCTATGGCTACACCTTC. Its translation: CASSQDSFYGYTF.